This T cell receptor (beta chain) was sequenced during a study of blood T cell repertoires in COVID-19. Study-wide context: COVID-19 samples, acute and convalescent, were from the United States, Italy and Spain. PBMCs, B-cell-depleted T cells, or T cells provided the cDNA or gDNA that made up the material.

V was clipped by 0 bases and J by 3 bases, with 9 bases between them. Germline V lookup: CDR1 SGHRS, CDR2 YFSETQ. The CDR3 is 14 residues long. Repertoires were generated with immunoSEQ multiplex PCR, while TCRdb's copy carries only in-frame clones and drops some. The table lists about 95,000 clones, roughly 80% of them singletons. Sequenced sample: peripheral blood. The receptor's source is a man older than 75 with active or convalescent COVID-19. This chain uses TRBV5-1 with TRBJ1-1, with a tentative D call TRBD1 (5 bases). CDR3 protein: CASSLGQLDTEAFF. DNA of the CDR3: TGCGCCAGCAGCTTGGGACAGCTGGACACTGAAGCTTTCTTT.